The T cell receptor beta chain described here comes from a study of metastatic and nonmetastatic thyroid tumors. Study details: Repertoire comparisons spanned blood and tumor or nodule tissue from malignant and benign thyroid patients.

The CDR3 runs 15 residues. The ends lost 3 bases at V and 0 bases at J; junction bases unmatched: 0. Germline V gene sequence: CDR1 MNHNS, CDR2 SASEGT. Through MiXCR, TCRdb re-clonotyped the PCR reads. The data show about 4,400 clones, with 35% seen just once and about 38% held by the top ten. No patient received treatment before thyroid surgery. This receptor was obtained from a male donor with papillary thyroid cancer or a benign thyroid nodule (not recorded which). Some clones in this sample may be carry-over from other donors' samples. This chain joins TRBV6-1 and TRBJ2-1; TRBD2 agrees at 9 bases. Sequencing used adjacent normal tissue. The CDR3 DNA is TGTGCCAGCAGTGATAGCGGGAGCTCCTACAATGAGCAGTTCTTC. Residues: CASSDSGSSYNEQFF.